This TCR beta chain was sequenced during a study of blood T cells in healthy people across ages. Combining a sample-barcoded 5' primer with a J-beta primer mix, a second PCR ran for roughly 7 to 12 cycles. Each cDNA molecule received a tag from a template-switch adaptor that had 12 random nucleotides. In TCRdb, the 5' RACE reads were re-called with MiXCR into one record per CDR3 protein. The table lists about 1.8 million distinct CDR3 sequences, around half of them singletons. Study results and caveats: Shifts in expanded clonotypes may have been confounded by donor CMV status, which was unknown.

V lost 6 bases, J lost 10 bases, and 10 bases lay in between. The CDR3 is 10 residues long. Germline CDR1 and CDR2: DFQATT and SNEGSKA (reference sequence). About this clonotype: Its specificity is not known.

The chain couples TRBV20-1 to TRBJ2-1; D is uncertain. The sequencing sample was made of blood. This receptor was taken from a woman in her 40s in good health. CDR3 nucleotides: TGCAGTGCCCAAATGTCCGAGCAGTTCTTC. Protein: CSAQMSEQFF.